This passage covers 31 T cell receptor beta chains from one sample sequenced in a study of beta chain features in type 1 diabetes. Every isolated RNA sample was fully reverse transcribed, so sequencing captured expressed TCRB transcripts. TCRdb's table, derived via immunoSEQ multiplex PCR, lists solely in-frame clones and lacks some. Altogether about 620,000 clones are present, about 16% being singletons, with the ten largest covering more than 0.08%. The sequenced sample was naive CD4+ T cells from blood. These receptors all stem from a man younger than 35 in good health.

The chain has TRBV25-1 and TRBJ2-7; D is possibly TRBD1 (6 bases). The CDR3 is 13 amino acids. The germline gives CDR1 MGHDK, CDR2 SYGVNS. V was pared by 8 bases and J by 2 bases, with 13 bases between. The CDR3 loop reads CASSPSGAYEQYF. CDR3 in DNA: TGTGCCAGCTCCCCGTCAGGGGCCTACGAGCAGTACTTC.

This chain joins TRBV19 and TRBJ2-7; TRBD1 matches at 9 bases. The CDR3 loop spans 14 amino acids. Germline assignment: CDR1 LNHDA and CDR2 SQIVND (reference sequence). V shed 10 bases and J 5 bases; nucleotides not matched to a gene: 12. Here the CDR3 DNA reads TGTGCCACCTACAGGCGGGACAGGGTCAACGAGCAGTACTTC. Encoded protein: CATYRRDRVNEQYF.

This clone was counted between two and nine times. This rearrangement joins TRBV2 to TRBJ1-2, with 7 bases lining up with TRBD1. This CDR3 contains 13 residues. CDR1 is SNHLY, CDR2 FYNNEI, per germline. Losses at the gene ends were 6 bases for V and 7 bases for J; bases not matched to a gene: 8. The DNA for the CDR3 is TGTGCCAGCAGAACTATGACAGGGACTGGCTACACCTTC. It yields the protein CASRTMTGTGYTF.

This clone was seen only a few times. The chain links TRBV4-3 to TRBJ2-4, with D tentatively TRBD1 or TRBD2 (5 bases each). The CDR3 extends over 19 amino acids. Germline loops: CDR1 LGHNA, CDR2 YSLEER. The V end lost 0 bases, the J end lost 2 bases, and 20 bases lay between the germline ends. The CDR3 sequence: CASSQEHLAGDGTKNIQYF. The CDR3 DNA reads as TGCGCCAGCAGCCAAGAGCACCTAGCCGGGGACGGGACCAAAAACATTCAGTACTTC.

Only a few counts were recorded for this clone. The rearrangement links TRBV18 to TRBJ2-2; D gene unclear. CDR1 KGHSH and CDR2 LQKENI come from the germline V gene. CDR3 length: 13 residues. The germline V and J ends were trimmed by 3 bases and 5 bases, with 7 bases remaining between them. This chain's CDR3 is CASSPDPTGELFF. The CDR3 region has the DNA TGTGCCAGCTCACCCGACCCGACCGGGGAGCTGTTTTTT.

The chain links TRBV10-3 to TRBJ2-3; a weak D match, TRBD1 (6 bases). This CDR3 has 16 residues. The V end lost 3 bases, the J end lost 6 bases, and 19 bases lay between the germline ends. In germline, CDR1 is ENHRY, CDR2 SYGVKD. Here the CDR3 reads CAISERQVSRFDTQYF. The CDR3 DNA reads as TGTGCCATCAGTGAACGACAGGTCTCTCGGTTCGATACGCAGTATTTT.

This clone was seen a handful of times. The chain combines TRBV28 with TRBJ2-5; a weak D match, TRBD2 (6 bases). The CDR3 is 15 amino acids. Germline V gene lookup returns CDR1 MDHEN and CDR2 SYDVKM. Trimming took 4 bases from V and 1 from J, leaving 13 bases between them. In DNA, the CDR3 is TGTGCCAGCAGTTCCACGTGGCGGGGCCAAGAGACCCAGTACTTC. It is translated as CASSSTWRGQETQYF.

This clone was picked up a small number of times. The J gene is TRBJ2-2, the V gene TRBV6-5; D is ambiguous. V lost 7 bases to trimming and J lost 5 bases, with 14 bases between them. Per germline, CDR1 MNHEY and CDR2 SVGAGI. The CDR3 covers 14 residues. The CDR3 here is CASTRWVATGELFF. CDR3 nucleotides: TGTGCCAGCACCCGATGGGTCGCGACCGGGGAGCTGTTTTTT.

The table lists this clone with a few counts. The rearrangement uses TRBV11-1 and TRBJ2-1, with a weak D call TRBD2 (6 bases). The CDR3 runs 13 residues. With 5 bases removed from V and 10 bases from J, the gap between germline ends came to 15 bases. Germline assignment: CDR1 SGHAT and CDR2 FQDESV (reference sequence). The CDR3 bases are TGTGCCAGCAGCCTAATGGGACTTCTGGAGCAGTTCTTC. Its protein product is CASSLMGLLEQFF.

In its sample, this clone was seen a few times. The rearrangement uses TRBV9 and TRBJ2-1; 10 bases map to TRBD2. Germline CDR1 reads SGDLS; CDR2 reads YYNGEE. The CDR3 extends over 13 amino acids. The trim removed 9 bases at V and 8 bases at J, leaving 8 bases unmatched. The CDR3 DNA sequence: TGTGCCACCAAGAGACTAGCGGGCGATGAGCAGTTCTTC. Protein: CATKRLAGDEQFF.

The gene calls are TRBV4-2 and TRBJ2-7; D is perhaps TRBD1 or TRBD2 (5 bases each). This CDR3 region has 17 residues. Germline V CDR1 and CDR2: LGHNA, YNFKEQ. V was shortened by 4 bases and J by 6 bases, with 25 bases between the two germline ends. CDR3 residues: CASSPLPWGPLAGEQYF. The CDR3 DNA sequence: TGTGCCAGCAGCCCACTACCGTGGGGACCGCTAGCTGGCGAGCAGTACTTC.

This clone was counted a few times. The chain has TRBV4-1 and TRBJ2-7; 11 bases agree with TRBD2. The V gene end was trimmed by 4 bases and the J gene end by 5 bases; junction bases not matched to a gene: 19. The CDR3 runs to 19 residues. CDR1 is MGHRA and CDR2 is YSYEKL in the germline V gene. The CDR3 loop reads CASSLPSLTSGSGIHEQYF. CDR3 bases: TGCGCCAGCAGCCTTCCCTCCCTAACTAGCGGGAGTGGCATCCACGAGCAGTACTTC.

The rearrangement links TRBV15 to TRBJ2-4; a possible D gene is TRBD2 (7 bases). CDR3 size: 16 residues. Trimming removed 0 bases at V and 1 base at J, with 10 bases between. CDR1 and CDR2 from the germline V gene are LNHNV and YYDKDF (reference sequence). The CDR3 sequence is CATSRDRGAAKNIQYF. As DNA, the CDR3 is TGTGCCACCAGCAGAGATCGGGGGGCGGCCAAAAACATTCAGTACTTC.

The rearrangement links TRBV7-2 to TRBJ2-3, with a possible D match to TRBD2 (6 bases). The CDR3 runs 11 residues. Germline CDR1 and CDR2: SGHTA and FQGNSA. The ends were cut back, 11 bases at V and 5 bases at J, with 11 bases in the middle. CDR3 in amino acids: CAWRAGDTQYF. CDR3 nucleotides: TGTGCCTGGCGAGCGGGAGATACGCAGTATTTT. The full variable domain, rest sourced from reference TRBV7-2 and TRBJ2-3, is GAGVSQSPSNKVTEKGKDVELRCDPISGHTALYWYRQSLGQGLEFLIYFQGNSAPDKSGLPSDRFSAERTGGSVSTLTIQRTQQEDSAVYLCAWRAGDTQYFGPGTRLTVL.

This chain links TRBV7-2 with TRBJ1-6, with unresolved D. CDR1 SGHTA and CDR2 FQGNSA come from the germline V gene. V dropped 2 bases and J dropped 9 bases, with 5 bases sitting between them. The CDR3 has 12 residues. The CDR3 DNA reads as TGTGCCAGCAGCTTATCGGGTTCACCCCTCCACTTT. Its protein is CASSLSGSPLHF.

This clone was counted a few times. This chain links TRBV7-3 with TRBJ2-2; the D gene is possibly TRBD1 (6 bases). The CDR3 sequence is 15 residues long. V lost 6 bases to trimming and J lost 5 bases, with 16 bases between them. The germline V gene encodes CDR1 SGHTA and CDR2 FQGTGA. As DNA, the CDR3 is TGTGCCAGCAGTTTTCAGCCAGGGGAAACCGGGGAGCTGTTTTTT. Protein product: CASSFQPGETGELFF.

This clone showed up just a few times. CDR3: CASTLAPATYNEQFF. DNA for the CDR3: TGTGCCAGCACCCTCGCCCCGGCCACCTACAATGAGCAGTTCTTC. The chain recombines TRBV28 with TRBJ2-1; D ambiguous. V was pared by 7 bases and J by 2 bases, with 15 bases between. The CDR3 totals 15 residues. CDR1 and CDR2 (germline): MDHEN, SYDVKM.

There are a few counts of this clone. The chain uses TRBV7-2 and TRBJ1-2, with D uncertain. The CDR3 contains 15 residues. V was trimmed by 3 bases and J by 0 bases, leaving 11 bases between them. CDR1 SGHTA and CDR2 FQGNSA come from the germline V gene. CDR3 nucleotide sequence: TGTGCCAGCAGCTTGAGAGTAGCGGCTAACTATGGCTACACCTTC. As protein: CASSLRVAANYGYTF. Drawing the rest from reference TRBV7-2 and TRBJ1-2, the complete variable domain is GAGVSQSPSNKVTEKGKDVELRCDPISGHTALYWYRQSLGQGLEFLIYFQGNSAPDKSGLPSDRFSAERTGGSVSTLTIQRTQQEDSAVYLCASSLRVAANYGYTFGSGTRLTVV.

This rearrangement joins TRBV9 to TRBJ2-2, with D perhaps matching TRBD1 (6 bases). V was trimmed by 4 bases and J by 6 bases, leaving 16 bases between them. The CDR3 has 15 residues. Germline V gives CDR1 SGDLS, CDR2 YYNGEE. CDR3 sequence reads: CASSLRDIKAGELFF. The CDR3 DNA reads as TGTGCCAGCAGCCTCCGGGACATAAAGGCCGGGGAGCTGTTTTTT.

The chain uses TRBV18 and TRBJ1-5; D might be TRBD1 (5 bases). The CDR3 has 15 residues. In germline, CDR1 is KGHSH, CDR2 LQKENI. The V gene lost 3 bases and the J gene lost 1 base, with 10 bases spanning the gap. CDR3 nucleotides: TGTGCCAGCTCACCTCGAGGGGAAAGCAATCAGCCCCAGCATTTT. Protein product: CASSPRGESNQPQHF.

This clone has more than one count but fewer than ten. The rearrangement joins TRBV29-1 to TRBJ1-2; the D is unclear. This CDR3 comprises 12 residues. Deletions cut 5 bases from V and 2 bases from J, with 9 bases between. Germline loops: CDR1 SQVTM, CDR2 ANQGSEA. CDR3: CSVREANYGYTF. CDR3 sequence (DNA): TGCAGCGTTCGGGAGGCAAACTATGGCTACACCTTC. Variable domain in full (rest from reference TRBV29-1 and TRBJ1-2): SAVISQKPSRDICQRGTSLTIQCQVDSQVTMMFWYRQQPGQSLTLIATANQGSEATYESGFVIDKFPISRPNLTFSTLTVSNMSPEDSSIYLCSVREANYGYTFGSGTRLTVV.

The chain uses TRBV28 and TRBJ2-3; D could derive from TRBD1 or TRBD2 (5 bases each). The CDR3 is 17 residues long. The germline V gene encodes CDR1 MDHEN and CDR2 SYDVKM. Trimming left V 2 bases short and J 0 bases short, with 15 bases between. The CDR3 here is CASSLRLGALSTDTQYF. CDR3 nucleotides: TGTGCCAGCAGTTTACGGCTCGGGGCTCTGAGCACAGATACGCAGTATTTT. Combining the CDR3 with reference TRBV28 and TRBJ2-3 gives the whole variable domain DVKVTQSSRYLVKRTGEKVFLECVQDMDHENMFWYRQDPGLGLRLIYFSYDVKMKEKGDIPEGYSVSREKKERFSLILESASTNQTSMYLCASSLRLGALSTDTQYFGPGTRLTVL.

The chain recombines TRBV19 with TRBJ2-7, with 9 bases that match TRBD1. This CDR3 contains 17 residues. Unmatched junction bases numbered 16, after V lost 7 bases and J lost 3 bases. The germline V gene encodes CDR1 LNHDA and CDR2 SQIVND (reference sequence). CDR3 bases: TGTGCCAGTACTACCGGGACAGGGCTCCTTAAGGACTACGAGCAGTACTTC. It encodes CASTTGTGLLKDYEQYF.

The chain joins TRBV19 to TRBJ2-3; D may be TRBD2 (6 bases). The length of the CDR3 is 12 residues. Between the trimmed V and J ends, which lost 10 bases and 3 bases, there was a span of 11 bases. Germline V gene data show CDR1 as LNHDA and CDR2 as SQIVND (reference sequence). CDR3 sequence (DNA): TGTGCCACCTCGGGAGTAACAGATACGCAGTATTTT. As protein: CATSGVTDTQYF.

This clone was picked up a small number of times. The chain's CDR3 is CASGRTGTRLNGELFF. In DNA form, the CDR3 reads TGTGCCAGCGGACGAACGGGGACTAGGCTTAACGGGGAGCTGTTTTTT. The chain employs TRBV7-3 and TRBJ2-2; 8 bases are shared with TRBD2. This CDR3 comprises 16 residues. The ends lost 8 bases at V and 7 bases at J; junction bases unmatched: 15. Per the germline V gene, CDR1 is SGHTA and CDR2 is FQGTGA.

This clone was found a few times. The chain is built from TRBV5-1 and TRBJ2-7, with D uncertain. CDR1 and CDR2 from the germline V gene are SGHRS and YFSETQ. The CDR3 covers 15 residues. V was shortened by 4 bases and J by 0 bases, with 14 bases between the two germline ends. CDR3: CASSLSDPSSYEQYF. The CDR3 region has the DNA TGCGCCAGCAGCCTCTCCGACCCGAGCTCCTACGAGCAGTACTTC.

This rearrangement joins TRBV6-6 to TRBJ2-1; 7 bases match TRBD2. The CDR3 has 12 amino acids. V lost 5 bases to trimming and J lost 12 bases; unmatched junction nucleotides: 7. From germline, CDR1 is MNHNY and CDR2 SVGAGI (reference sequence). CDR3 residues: CASSQGLRGQFF. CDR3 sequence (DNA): TGTGCCAGCAGTCAGGGACTAAGAGGGCAGTTCTTC.

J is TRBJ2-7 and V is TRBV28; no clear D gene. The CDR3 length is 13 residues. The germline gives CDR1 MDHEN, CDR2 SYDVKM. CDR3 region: CASCPGSSYEQYF. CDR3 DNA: TGTGCTTCCTGCCCCGGCAGCTCCTACGAGCAGTACTTC. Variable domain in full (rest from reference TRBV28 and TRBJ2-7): DVKVTQSSRYLVKRTGEKVFLECVQDMDHENMFWYRQDPGLGLRLIYFSYDVKMKEKGDIPEGYSVSREKKERFSLILESASTNQTSMYLCASCPGSSYEQYFGPGTRLTVT.

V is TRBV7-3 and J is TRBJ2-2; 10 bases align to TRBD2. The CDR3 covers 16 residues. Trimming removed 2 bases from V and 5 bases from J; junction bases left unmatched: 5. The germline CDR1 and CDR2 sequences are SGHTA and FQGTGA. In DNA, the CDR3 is TGTGCCAGCAGCTTACTAGCGGGAGTGGGTACCGGGGAGCTGTTTTTT. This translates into CASSLLAGVGTGELFF.

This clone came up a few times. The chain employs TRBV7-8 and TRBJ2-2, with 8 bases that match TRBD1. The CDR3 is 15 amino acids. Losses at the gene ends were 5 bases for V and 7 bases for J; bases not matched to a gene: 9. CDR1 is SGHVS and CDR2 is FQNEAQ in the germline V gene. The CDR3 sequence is CASSHRQGQVGELFF. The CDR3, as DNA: TGTGCCAGCAGCCACAGACAGGGACAGGTCGGGGAGCTGTTTTTT.

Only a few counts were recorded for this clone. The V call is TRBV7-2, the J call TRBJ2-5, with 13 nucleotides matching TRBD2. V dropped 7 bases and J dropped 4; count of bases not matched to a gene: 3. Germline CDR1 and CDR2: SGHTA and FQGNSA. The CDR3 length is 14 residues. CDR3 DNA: TGTGCCAGCACCGGACTAGCGGGAGCAGAGACCCAGTACTTC. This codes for CASTGLAGAETQYF. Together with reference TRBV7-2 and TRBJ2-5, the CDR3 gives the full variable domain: GAGVSQSPSNKVTEKGKDVELRCDPISGHTALYWYRQSLGQGLEFLIYFQGNSAPDKSGLPSDRFSAERTGGSVSTLTIQRTQQEDSAVYLCASTGLAGAETQYFGPGTRLLVL.